This is a list of T cell receptor beta chains from one sample in a study of post-analysis software for immune sequencing data. Using its own MiXCR run on the PCR reads, TCRdb lists one record per CDR3 protein. The table lists approximately 770,000 distinct CDR3 sequences, about half of them singletons, with approximately 4.4% in the top ten. Specimen: blood. Receptor source: a girl aged 10 to 17 with multiple sclerosis. The CDR3 runs from the conserved cysteine through the conserved F or W. D genes are given only for firm matches. Expanded clones are given a class, and other clones once, few, many or no size at all.

v_call: TRBV9
d_call: .
j_call: TRBJ1-2
clone_size: .
cdr3_aa: CASSVESLGSSNYGYTF
cdr3_nt: TGTGCCAGCAGCGTAGAATCTTTGGGCAGCTCTAACTATGGCTACACCTTC

v_call: TRBV28
d_call: .
j_call: TRBJ2-3
clone_size: many
cdr3_aa: CATSFPDTQYF
cdr3_nt: TGTGCCACCAGCTTTCCAGATACGCAGTATTTT

v_call: TRBV20-1
d_call: TRBD2
j_call: TRBJ2-5
clone_size: few
cdr3_aa: CSAKAGALETQYF
cdr3_nt: TGCAGTGCTAAAGCGGGAGCTCTTGAGACCCAGTACTTC

v_call: TRBV12-3/TRBV12-4
d_call: .
j_call: TRBJ1-5
clone_size: .
cdr3_aa: CASRRPGPSNQPQHF
cdr3_nt: TGTGCCAGCAGACGACCGGGGCCTAGCAATCAGCCCCAGCATTTT

v_call: TRBV28
d_call: .
j_call: TRBJ1-2
clone_size: .
cdr3_aa: CASSLGREVGYGYTF
cdr3_nt: TGTGCCAGCAGCCTCGGACGGGAGGTGGGATACGGCTACACCTTC

v_call: TRBV24-1
d_call: .
j_call: TRBJ2-3
clone_size: few
cdr3_aa: CATSDSRGSDTQYF
cdr3_nt: TGTGCCACCAGTGATTCTCGGGGGAGCGATACGCAGTATTTT

v_call: TRBV4-1
d_call: TRBD2
j_call: TRBJ2-5
clone_size: few
cdr3_aa: CASSQDVAGAGLKTQYF
cdr3_nt: TGCGCCAGCAGCCAAGATGTCGCGGGAGCTGGATTGAAGACCCAGTACTTC

v_call: TRBV28
d_call: TRBD1
j_call: TRBJ1-2
clone_size: .
cdr3_aa: CASSRAGTGLGYTF
cdr3_nt: TGTGCCAGCAGTCGAGCCGGGACAGGGCTTGGCTACACCTTC

v_call: TRBV18
d_call: .
j_call: TRBJ2-7
clone_size: .
cdr3_aa: CTSSPRDGSYEQYF
cdr3_nt: TGTACCAGCTCACCGCGGGACGGTTCCTACGAGCAGTACTTC

v_call: TRBV9
d_call: .
j_call: TRBJ2-3
clone_size: .
cdr3_aa: CASSAIVGTESWDTQYF
cdr3_nt: TGTGCCAGCAGTGCCATAGTCGGGACCGAATCCTGGGATACGCAGTATTTT

v_call: TRBV6-1
d_call: .
j_call: TRBJ2-3
clone_size: .
cdr3_aa: CASTTILRADTQYF
cdr3_nt: TGTGCCAGCACAACGATTCTGAGAGCAGATACGCAGTATTTT

v_call: TRBV2
d_call: .
j_call: TRBJ1-6
clone_size: .
cdr3_aa: CASTTGRGYNSPLHF
cdr3_nt: TGTGCCAGCACCACGGGGAGAGGCTATAATTCACCCCTCCACTTT

v_call: TRBV2
d_call: .
j_call: TRBJ1-1
clone_size: .
cdr3_aa: CASKGTTNTEAFF
cdr3_nt: TGTGCCAGCAAAGGGACCACCAACACTGAAGCTTTCTTT

v_call: TRBV5-1
d_call: .
j_call: TRBJ1-5
clone_size: .
cdr3_aa: CASSLHAPQHF
cdr3_nt: TGCGCCAGCAGCTTGCATGCGCCCCAGCATTTT

v_call: TRBV12-3/TRBV12-4
d_call: TRBD2
j_call: TRBJ2-5
clone_size: .
cdr3_aa: CASSLSASGSWKTQYF
cdr3_nt: TGTGCCAGCAGCCTTTCGGCTAGCGGGAGTTGGAAGACCCAGTACTTC

v_call: TRBV20-1
d_call: TRBD2
j_call: TRBJ2-7
clone_size: once
cdr3_aa: CSARVVPPGGTTYEQYF
cdr3_nt: TGCAGTGCTAGAGTTGTACCGCCGGGGGGAACAACCTACGAGCAGTACTTC

v_call: TRBV12-3/TRBV12-4
d_call: TRBD1
j_call: TRBJ1-2
clone_size: few
cdr3_aa: CASSLTGGHGYTF
cdr3_nt: TGTGCCAGCAGTCTTACAGGGGGCCACGGCTACACCTTC

v_call: TRBV24-1
d_call: TRBD1
j_call: TRBJ1-2
clone_size: few
cdr3_aa: CATSQGAGGTHGYTF
cdr3_nt: TGTGCCACCAGCCAGGGGGCAGGGGGTACGCATGGCTACACCTTC

v_call: TRBV29-1
d_call: .
j_call: TRBJ2-6
clone_size: .
cdr3_aa: CSVLRTGANVLTF
cdr3_nt: TGCAGCGTACTCCGAACCGGGGCCAACGTCCTGACTTTC

v_call: TRBV5-5
d_call: TRBD2
j_call: TRBJ2-3
clone_size: .
cdr3_aa: CASSLVPTSGSSSDTQYF
cdr3_nt: TGTGCCAGCAGCTTAGTCCCGACTAGCGGGAGTTCATCAGATACGCAGTATTTT

v_call: TRBV14
d_call: .
j_call: TRBJ2-1
clone_size: few
cdr3_aa: CASSPQPREGGSLRNEQFF
cdr3_nt: TGTGCCAGCAGCCCTCAGCCCCGCGAGGGGGGGAGTTTGAGGAATGAGCAGTTCTTC

v_call: TRBV4-3
d_call: .
j_call: TRBJ1-2
clone_size: few
cdr3_aa: CASSPNPLLTGEGYTF
cdr3_nt: TGCGCCAGCAGCCCAAATCCTCTCCTAACGGGAGAGGGCTACACCTTC

v_call: TRBV12-3/TRBV12-4
d_call: TRBD1
j_call: TRBJ2-5
clone_size: few
cdr3_aa: CASSPDRAVQETQYF
cdr3_nt: TGTGCCAGCAGTCCGGACAGGGCCGTCCAAGAGACCCAGTACTTC

v_call: TRBV6-2/TRBV6-3
d_call: .
j_call: TRBJ2-5
clone_size: .
cdr3_aa: CASSQGKLETQYF
cdr3_nt: TGTGCCAGCAGTCAGGGGAAGTTGGAGACCCAGTACTTC

v_call: TRBV20-1
d_call: TRBD2
j_call: TRBJ2-1
clone_size: few
cdr3_aa: CSGSGRGHNEQFF
cdr3_nt: TGCAGTGGGAGCGGGAGGGGTCACAATGAGCAGTTCTTC

v_call: TRBV7-9
d_call: TRBD2
j_call: TRBJ2-1
clone_size: once
cdr3_aa: CASSLGSVGAGEIRDEQFF
cdr3_nt: TGTGCCAGCAGCTTAGGAAGCGTAGGCGCGGGAGAGATCCGCGATGAGCAGTTCTTC

v_call: TRBV7-2
d_call: TRBD2
j_call: TRBJ2-5
clone_size: many
cdr3_aa: CASSLVAGGETQYF
cdr3_nt: TGTGCCAGCAGCTTAGTTGCGGGAGGAGAGACCCAGTACTTC

v_call: TRBV27
d_call: .
j_call: TRBJ2-5
clone_size: .
cdr3_aa: CASRALAAYRQETQYF
cdr3_nt: TGTGCCAGCAGGGCCTTAGCGGCGTACAGACAAGAGACCCAGTACTTC

v_call: TRBV6-4
d_call: .
j_call: TRBJ2-5
clone_size: few
cdr3_aa: CASSAQGQETQYF
cdr3_nt: TGTGCCAGCTCCGCCCAGGGACAAGAGACCCAGTACTTC

v_call: TRBV5-1
d_call: .
j_call: TRBJ2-7
clone_size: few
cdr3_aa: CASSFTDPNYEQYF
cdr3_nt: TGCGCCAGCAGCTTTACGGACCCTAACTACGAGCAGTACTTC

v_call: TRBV12-3/TRBV12-4
d_call: TRBD1
j_call: TRBJ1-5
clone_size: .
cdr3_aa: CASSPRQTGGGQPQHF
cdr3_nt: TGTGCCAGCAGTCCGCGGCAGACAGGGGGCGGACAGCCCCAGCATTTT

v_call: TRBV6-5
d_call: TRBD2
j_call: TRBJ2-5
clone_size: .
cdr3_aa: CASSYSSGGKEEQYF
cdr3_nt: TGTGCCAGCAGTTACTCAAGCGGGGGGAAGGAAGAGCAGTACTTC

v_call: TRBV6-2/TRBV6-3
d_call: .
j_call: TRBJ2-7
clone_size: few
cdr3_aa: CGGAVSYEQYF
cdr3_nt: TGCGGAGGGGCCGTTTCGTACGAGCAGTACTTC

v_call: TRBV10-3
d_call: TRBD1
j_call: TRBJ1-2
clone_size: few
cdr3_aa: CAISGDRGRANYGYTF
cdr3_nt: TGTGCCATCAGTGGGGACAGGGGACGGGCTAACTATGGCTACACCTTC

v_call: TRBV7-2
d_call: TRBD2
j_call: TRBJ2-3
clone_size: few
cdr3_aa: CASSLVTSGGTDTQYF
cdr3_nt: TGTGCCAGCAGCTTAGTTACTAGCGGTGGCACAGATACGCAGTATTTT

v_call: TRBV7-2
d_call: .
j_call: TRBJ2-5
clone_size: few
cdr3_aa: CASSLTPRGETQYF
cdr3_nt: TGTGCCAGCAGCTTAACCCCGCGAGGCGAGACCCAGTACTTC

v_call: TRBV6-5
d_call: .
j_call: TRBJ2-7
clone_size: .
cdr3_aa: CASSYSKVLTARNEQYF
cdr3_nt: TGTGCCAGCAGTTACTCGAAAGTTCTTACGGCTAGGAACGAGCAGTACTTC

v_call: TRBV7-6
d_call: TRBD1
j_call: TRBJ2-2
clone_size: .
cdr3_aa: CASSVPGQGSMRPNTGELFF
cdr3_nt: TGTGCCAGCAGCGTCCCGGGACAGGGATCTATGCGCCCGAACACCGGGGAGCTGTTTTTT

v_call: TRBV20-1
d_call: TRBD2
j_call: TRBJ2-1
clone_size: .
cdr3_aa: CSARDQSGRASYNEQFF
cdr3_nt: TGCAGTGCTAGAGATCAAAGCGGGAGGGCCTCCTACAATGAGCAGTTCTTC

v_call: TRBV25-1
d_call: TRBD1
j_call: TRBJ1-2
clone_size: .
cdr3_aa: CASSESGTGGLSFWYGYTF
cdr3_nt: TGTGCCAGCAGTGAATCGGGGACAGGGGGCTTAAGCTTCTGGTATGGCTACACCTTC

v_call: TRBV6-6
d_call: .
j_call: TRBJ1-2
clone_size: .
cdr3_aa: CASSSLWAGEHNYGYTF
cdr3_nt: TGTGCCAGCAGTTCCTTATGGGCAGGCGAACATAACTATGGCTACACCTTC

v_call: TRBV12-3/TRBV12-4
d_call: .
j_call: TRBJ2-7
clone_size: .
cdr3_aa: CASSLQSGWAYEQYF
cdr3_nt: TGTGCCAGCAGTCTACAATCGGGGTGGGCCTACGAGCAGTACTTC

v_call: TRBV13
d_call: TRBD1
j_call: TRBJ2-7
clone_size: few
cdr3_aa: CASSQRDRVLEQYF
cdr3_nt: TGTGCCAGCAGCCAACGGGACAGGGTTCTCGAGCAGTACTTC

v_call: TRBV13
d_call: .
j_call: TRBJ1-5
clone_size: .
cdr3_aa: CASSYQDQPQHF
cdr3_nt: TGTGCCAGCAGCTACCAGGATCAGCCCCAGCATTTT

v_call: TRBV29-1
d_call: .
j_call: TRBJ2-3
clone_size: few
cdr3_aa: CSVGTSGRADTQYF
cdr3_nt: TGCAGCGTCGGGACTTCCGGACGGGCAGATACGCAGTATTTT

v_call: TRBV28
d_call: .
j_call: TRBJ2-7
clone_size: few
cdr3_aa: CASMDFSYEQYF
cdr3_nt: TGTGCCAGCATGGATTTTTCCTACGAGCAGTACTTC

v_call: TRBV4-3
d_call: TRBD1
j_call: TRBJ1-2
clone_size: .
cdr3_aa: CASSEDRVRGNYGYTF
cdr3_nt: TGCGCCAGCAGCGAGGACAGGGTGCGGGGAAACTATGGCTACACCTTC

v_call: TRBV20-1
d_call: .
j_call: TRBJ2-7
clone_size: .
cdr3_aa: CSARDKSYEQYF
cdr3_nt: TGCAGTGCTAGGGACAAATCTTACGAGCAGTACTTC

v_call: TRBV20-1
d_call: TRBD2
j_call: TRBJ2-1
clone_size: few
cdr3_aa: CSVTSAYNEQFF
cdr3_nt: TGCAGTGTGACTAGCGCGTACAATGAGCAGTTCTTC

v_call: TRBV20-1
d_call: .
j_call: TRBJ1-2
clone_size: .
cdr3_aa: CSANRQARGYGYTF
cdr3_nt: TGCAGTGCTAACCGACAGGCCCGGGGCTATGGCTACACCTTC

v_call: TRBV15
d_call: TRBD2
j_call: TRBJ2-7
clone_size: .
cdr3_aa: CATSRDWTSGRANEQYF
cdr3_nt: TGTGCCACCAGCAGAGATTGGACTAGCGGGAGGGCCAACGAGCAGTACTTC

v_call: TRBV12-3/TRBV12-4
d_call: .
j_call: TRBJ2-6
clone_size: .
cdr3_aa: CASSKTYPGANVLTF
cdr3_nt: TGTGCCAGCAGTAAAACGTACCCTGGGGCCAACGTCCTGACTTTC

v_call: TRBV5-5
d_call: .
j_call: TRBJ1-1
clone_size: .
cdr3_aa: CASSWGSEAFF
cdr3_nt: TGTGCCAGCAGTTGGGGGTCTGAAGCTTTCTTT

v_call: TRBV7-9
d_call: .
j_call: TRBJ1-1
clone_size: .
cdr3_aa: CASSTILWNTEAFF
cdr3_nt: TGTGCCAGCAGTACAATTTTGTGGAACACTGAAGCTTTCTTT

v_call: TRBV2
d_call: .
j_call: TRBJ2-7
clone_size: .
cdr3_aa: CASSAYEQYF
cdr3_nt: TGTGCCAGCAGTGCTTACGAGCAGTACTTC

v_call: TRBV7-9
d_call: TRBD2
j_call: TRBJ2-7
clone_size: .
cdr3_aa: CASGTSESYEQYF
cdr3_nt: TGTGCCAGCGGGACTAGCGAATCCTACGAGCAGTACTTC

v_call: TRBV25-1
d_call: .
j_call: TRBJ1-1
clone_size: few
cdr3_aa: CASSIGGGDTEAFF
cdr3_nt: TGTGCCAGCAGCATCGGGGGGGGTGACACTGAAGCTTTCTTT

v_call: TRBV29-1
d_call: .
j_call: TRBJ2-5
clone_size: .
cdr3_aa: CSGRSGQETQYF
cdr3_nt: TGCAGCGGTAGAAGTGGGCAAGAGACCCAGTACTTC

v_call: TRBV12-3/TRBV12-4
d_call: TRBD2
j_call: TRBJ2-7
clone_size: few
cdr3_aa: CASSLPSRAGGGEQYF
cdr3_nt: TGTGCCAGCAGTTTACCAAGTCGTGCGGGAGGGGGTGAGCAGTACTTC